Here is one TCR beta chain with its context. The sample comes from a study of T cells in Graves' hyperthyroidism and ophthalmopathy. Amplified TCR beta CDR3 regions came from RNA transcripts. A first-round RT-PCR of the TCR CDR3 used the HTBI primer set. From the multiplex PCR reads, TCRdb called clonotypes with MiXCR, one entry per CDR3 protein. The repertoire holds about 640,000 distinct CDR3 sequences, with roughly 20% as singletons. CDR1 is DFQATT, CDR2 SNEGSKA, per germline (reference sequence). The CDR3 totals 14 residues. V gave up 6 bases and J gave up 3 bases, with 17 bases separating them. The chain links TRBV20-1 to TRBJ1-1, with D possibly TRBD1 on 6 matching bases. The specimen sequenced was blood. This sequence was found in a man between 25 and 39 years old with Graves' ophthalmopathy. DNA for the CDR3: TGCAGTGCGCTTACAGGGAAGGCGGACACTGAAGCTTTCTTT. Encoded protein: CSALTGKADTEAFF.